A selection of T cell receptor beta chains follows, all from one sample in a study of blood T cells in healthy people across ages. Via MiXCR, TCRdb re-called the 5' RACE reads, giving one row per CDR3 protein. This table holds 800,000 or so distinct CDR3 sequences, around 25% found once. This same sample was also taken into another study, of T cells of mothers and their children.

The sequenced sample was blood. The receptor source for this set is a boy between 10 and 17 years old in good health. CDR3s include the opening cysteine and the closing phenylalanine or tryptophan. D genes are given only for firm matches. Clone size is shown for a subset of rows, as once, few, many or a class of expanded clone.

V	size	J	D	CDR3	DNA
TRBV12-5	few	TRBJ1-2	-	CASGLDGAGPSYGYTF	TGTGCTAGTGGTTTGGACGGGGCAGGTCCTTCCTATGGCTACACCTTC
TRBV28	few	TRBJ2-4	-	CASSPGGGSLAKNIQYF	TGTGCCAGCAGTCCCGGGGGAGGATCCCTAGCCAAAAACATTCAGTACTTC
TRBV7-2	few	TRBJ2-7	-	CASSLARGTYEQCF	TGTGCCAGCAGCTTAGCGCGCGGGACCTACGAGCAGTGCTTC
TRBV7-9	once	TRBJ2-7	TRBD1	CASSQTGTGVSYEQYF	TGTGCCAGCAGCCAGACCGGGACAGGGGTTTCCTACGAGCAGTACTTC
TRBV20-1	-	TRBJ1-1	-	CSARARGTAEAFF	TGCAGCGCTAGAGCTAGGGGTACGGCTGAAGCTTTCTTT
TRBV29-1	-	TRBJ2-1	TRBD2	CSVEYPSGDKQFF	TGCAGCGTTGAGTATCCTAGCGGTGATAAGCAGTTCTTC
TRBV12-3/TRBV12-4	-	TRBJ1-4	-	CASSFGQSVEKLFF	TGTGCCAGCAGTTTCGGGCAGTCCGTCGAAAAACTGTTTTTT
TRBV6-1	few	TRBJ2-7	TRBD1	CASRPNRDSISYEQYF	TGTGCCAGCAGGCCCAACCGGGACAGCATCTCCTACGAGCAGTACTTC
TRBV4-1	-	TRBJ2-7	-	CASSQGASTVPPEQYF	TGCGCCAGCAGCCAGGGGGCCTCGACAGTCCCACCCGAGCAGTACTTC
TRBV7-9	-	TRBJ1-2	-	CASSDQYSGSRLGGYTF	TGTGCCAGCAGCGACCAGTATAGTGGCTCCCGCCTAGGTGGCTACACCTTC
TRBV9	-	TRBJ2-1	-	CASSVSGTAYNEQFF	TGTGCCAGCAGCGTATCCGGTACGGCCTACAATGAGCAGTTCTTC
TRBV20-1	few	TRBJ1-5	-	CNAPDSGGQPQHF	TGCAATGCGCCTGACAGTGGGGGCCAGCCCCAGCATTTT
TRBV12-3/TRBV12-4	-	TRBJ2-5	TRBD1	CASSRDRRGVETQYF	TGTGCCAGCAGCCGGGACAGAAGAGGGGTAGAGACCCAGTACTTC
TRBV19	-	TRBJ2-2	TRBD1	CASSILTGGTGELFF	TGTGCCAGTAGTATATTAACAGGGGGCACCGGGGAGCTGTTTTTT
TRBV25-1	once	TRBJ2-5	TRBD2	CASSDTSGSKTQYF	TGTGCCAGCAGTGATACTAGCGGGAGCAAGACCCAGTACTTC
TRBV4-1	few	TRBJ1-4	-	CASSRLFTGVEKLFF	TGCGCCAGCAGCCGACTATTTACAGGAGTGGAAAAACTGTTTTTT
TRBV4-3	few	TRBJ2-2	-	CASSQGPVMNTGELFF	TGCGCCAGCAGCCAAGGGCCTGTGATGAACACCGGGGAGCTGTTTTTT
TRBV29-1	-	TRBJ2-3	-	CSVEGYAQSFTSTDTQYF	TGCAGCGTTGAGGGTTATGCTCAGAGCTTCACTAGCACAGATACGCAGTATTTT
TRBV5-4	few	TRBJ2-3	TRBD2	CASSLMTSGSTDTQYF	TGTGCCAGCAGCCTCATGACTAGCGGAAGCACAGATACGCAGTATTTT
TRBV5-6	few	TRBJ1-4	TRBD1	CASSLAATGGHEKLFF	TGTGCCAGCAGCTTGGCGGCGACAGGGGGACATGAAAAACTGTTTTTT
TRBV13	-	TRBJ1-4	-	CASSPPRVEGSEKLFF	TGTGCCAGCAGCCCTCCCCGGGTAGAGGGAAGCGAAAAACTGTTTTTT
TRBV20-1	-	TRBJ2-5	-	CSARDGPDETQYF	TGCAGTGCTAGAGATGGGCCCGACGAGACCCAGTACTTC
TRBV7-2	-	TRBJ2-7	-	CASSLEETVGSYEQYF	TGTGCCAGCAGCTTAGAGGAGACAGTGGGCTCCTACGAGCAGTACTTC
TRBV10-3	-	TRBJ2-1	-	CAISDAAEDYNEQFF	TGTGCCATCAGTGACGCAGCGGAAGACTACAATGAGCAGTTCTTC
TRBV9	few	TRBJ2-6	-	CASSGNPRSSGANVLTF	TGTGCCAGCAGCGGAAACCCGAGGTCCTCTGGGGCCAACGTCCTGACTTTC
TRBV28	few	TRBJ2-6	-	CASNPIPGALAGANVLTF	TGTGCCAGCAACCCTATCCCGGGGGCTCTAGCTGGGGCCAACGTCCTGACTTTC
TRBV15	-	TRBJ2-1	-	CATSRAGPPGDNEQFF	TGTGCCACCAGCAGAGCAGGTCCACCGGGCGACAATGAGCAGTTCTTC
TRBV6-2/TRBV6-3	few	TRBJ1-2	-	CASSRAGRGPNYGYTF	TGTGCCAGCAGTCGCGCAGGTCGGGGGCCAAACTATGGCTACACCTTC
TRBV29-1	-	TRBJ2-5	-	CSVEGQTQYF	TGCAGCGTCGAGGGGCAGACCCAGTACTTC
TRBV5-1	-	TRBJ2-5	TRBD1	CASSPGTGKFGEFF	TGCGCCAGCAGCCCCGGGACAGGGAAGTTTGGGGAGTTCTTC
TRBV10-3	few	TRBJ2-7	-	CAISDSRDEQYF	TGTGCCATCAGTGATTCAAGGGACGAGCAGTACTTC
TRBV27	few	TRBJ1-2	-	CASSLGPGAYGYTF	TGTGCCAGCAGTTTAGGGCCCGGGGCCTATGGCTACACCTTC
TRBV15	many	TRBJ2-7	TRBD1	CATSRTGGYEQYF	TGTGCCACCAGCAGGACAGGGGGCTACGAGCAGTACTTC
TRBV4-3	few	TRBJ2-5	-	CASSQERSGYETQYF	TGCGCCAGCAGCCAAGAACGGTCAGGTTACGAGACCCAGTACTTC
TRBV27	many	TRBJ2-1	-	CASRAGGAYNEQFF	TGTGCCAGCAGGGCCGGAGGGGCTTACAATGAGCAGTTCTTC
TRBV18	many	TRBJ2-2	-	CASSPKIGVGELFF	TGTGCCAGCTCACCTAAGATCGGTGTCGGGGAGCTGTTTTTT
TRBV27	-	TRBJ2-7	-	CASSLSIHTYEQYF	TGTGCCAGCAGTTTATCGATCCATACCTACGAGCAGTACTTC
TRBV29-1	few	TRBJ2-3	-	CSAVTDTQYF	TGCAGCGCCGTCACAGATACGCAGTATTTT
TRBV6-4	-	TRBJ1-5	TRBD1	CASRRTPTGGSNQPQHF	TGTGCCAGCAGGAGGACTCCGACAGGGGGTTCCAATCAGCCCCAGCATTTT
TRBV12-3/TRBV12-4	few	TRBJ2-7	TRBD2	CASRLAGVYEQYF	TGTGCCAGCAGACTAGCGGGAGTCTACGAGCAGTACTTC
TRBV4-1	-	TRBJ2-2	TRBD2	CASSQTSGRTSGELFF	TGCGCCAGCAGCCAGACTAGCGGACGAACGAGCGGGGAGCTGTTTTTT
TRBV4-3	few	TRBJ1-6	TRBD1	CASSTGTGMNSPLHF	TGCGCCAGCAGCACCGGGACAGGGATGAATTCACCCCTCCACTTT
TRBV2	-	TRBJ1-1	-	CASIITEAFF	TGTGCCAGCATAATCACTGAAGCTTTCTTT